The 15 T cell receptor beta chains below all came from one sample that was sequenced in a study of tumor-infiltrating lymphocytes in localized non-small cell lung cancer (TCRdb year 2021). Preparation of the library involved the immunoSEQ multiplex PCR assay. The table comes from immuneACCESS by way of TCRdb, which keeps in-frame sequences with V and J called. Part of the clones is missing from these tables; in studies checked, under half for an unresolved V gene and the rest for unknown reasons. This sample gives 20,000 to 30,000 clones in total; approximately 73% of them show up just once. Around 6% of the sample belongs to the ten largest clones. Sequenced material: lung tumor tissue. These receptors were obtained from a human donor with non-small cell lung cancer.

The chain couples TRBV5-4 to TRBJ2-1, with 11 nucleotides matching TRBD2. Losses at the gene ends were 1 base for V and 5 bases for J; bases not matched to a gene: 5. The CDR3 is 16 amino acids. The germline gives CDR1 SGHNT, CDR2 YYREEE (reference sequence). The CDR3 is CASSLPGTSGHNEQFF. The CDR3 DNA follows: TGTGCCAGCAGCTTGCCGGGGACTAGCGGACACAATGAGCAGTTCTTC.

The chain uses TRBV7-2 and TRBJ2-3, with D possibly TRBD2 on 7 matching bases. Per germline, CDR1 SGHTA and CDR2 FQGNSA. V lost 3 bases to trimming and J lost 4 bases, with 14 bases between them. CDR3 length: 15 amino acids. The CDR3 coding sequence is TGTGCCAGCAGCTTGGGAGGGGGGGCCGCAGATACGCAGTATTTT. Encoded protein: CASSLGGGAADTQYF.

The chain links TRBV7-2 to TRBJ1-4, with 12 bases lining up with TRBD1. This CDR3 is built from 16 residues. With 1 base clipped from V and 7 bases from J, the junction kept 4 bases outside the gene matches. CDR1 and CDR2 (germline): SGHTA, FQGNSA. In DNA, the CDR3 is TGTGCCAGCAGCTTAGGGGGACAGGGGGCACGTGAAAAACTGTTTTTT. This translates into CASSLGGQGAREKLFF. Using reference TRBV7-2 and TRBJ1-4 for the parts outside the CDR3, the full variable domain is GAGVSQSPSNKVTEKGKDVELRCDPISGHTALYWYRQSLGQGLEFLIYFQGNSAPDKSGLPSDRFSAERTGGSVSTLTIQRTQQEDSAVYLCASSLGGQGAREKLFFGSGTQLSVL.

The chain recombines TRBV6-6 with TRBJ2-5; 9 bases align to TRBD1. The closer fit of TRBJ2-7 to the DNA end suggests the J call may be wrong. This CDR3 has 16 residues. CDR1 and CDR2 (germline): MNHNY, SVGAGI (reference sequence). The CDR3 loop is CASSYTPSGQGYEQYF. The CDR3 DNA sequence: TGTGCCAGCAGTTACACTCCATCGGGACAGGGCTACGAGCAGTACTTC.

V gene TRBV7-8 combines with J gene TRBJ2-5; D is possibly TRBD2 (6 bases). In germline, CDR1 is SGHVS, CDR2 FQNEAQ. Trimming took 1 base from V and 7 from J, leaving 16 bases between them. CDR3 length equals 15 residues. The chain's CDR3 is CASSLVGLRHATQYF. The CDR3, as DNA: TGTGCCAGCAGCTTAGTTGGACTACGTCATGCGACCCAGTACTTC. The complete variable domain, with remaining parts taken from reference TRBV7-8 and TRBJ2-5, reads GAGVSQSPRYKVAKRGQDVALRCDPISGHVSLFWYQQALGQGPEFLTYFQNEAQLDKSGLPSDRFFAERPEGSVSTLKIQRTQQEDSAVYLCASSLVGLRHATQYFGPGTRLLVL.

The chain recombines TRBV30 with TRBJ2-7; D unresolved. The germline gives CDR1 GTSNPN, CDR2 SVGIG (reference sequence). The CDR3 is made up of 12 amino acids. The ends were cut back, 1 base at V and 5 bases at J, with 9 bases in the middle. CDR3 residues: CAWSEISHEQYF. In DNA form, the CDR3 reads TGTGCCTGGAGTGAAATTTCCCACGAGCAGTACTTC.

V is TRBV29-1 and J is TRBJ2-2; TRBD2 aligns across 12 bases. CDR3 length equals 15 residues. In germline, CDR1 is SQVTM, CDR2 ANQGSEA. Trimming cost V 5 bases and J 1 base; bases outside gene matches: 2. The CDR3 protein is CSVQGLAGNTGELFF. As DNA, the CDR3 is TGCAGCGTTCAGGGACTAGCGGGGAACACCGGGGAGCTGTTTTTT.

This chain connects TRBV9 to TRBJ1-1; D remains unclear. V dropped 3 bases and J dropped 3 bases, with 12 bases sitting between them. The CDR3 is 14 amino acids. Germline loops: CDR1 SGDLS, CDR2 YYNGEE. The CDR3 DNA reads TGTGCCAGCAGCGCGCCCTTGGACTACACTGAAGCTTTCTTT. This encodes CASSAPLDYTEAFF.

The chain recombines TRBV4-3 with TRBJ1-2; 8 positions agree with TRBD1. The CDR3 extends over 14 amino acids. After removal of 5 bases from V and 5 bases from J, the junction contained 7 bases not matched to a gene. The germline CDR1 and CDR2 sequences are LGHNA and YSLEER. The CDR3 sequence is CASSIPGQEYGYTF. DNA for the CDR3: TGCGCCAGCAGCATCCCGGGACAGGAGTATGGCTACACCTTC.

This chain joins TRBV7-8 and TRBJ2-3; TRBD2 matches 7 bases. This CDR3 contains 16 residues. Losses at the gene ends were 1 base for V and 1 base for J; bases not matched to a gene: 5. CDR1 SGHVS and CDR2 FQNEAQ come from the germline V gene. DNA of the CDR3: TGTGCCAGCAGCTTAGTTCCTAGCGGTGGCACAGATACGCAGTATTTT. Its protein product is CASSLVPSGGTDTQYF.

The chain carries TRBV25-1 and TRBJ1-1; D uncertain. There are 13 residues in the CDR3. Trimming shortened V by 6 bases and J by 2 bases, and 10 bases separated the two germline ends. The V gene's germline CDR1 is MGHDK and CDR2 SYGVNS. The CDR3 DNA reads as TGTGCCAGCAGCCCGGGGTTCAACACTGAAGCTTTCTTT. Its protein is CASSPGFNTEAFF.

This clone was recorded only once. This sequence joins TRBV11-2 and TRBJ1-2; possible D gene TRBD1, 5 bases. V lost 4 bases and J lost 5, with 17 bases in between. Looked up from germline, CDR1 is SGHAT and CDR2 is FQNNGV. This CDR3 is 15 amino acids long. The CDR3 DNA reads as TGTGCCAGCAGCTCCGAGAGAGCAGGGAATTATGGCTACACCTTC. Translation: CASSSERAGNYGYTF.

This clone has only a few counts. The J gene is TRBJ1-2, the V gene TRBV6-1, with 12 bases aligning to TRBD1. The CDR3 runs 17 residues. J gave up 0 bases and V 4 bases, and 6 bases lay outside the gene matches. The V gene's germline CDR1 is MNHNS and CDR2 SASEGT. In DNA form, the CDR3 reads TGTGCCAGCAGTGGGAGGGACAGGGGGCTCCCTAACTATGGCTACACCTTC. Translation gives CASSGRDRGLPNYGYTF.

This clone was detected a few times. CDR3 in amino acids: CASSGQGIGEKLFF. For the CDR3, the DNA is TGTGCCAGCAGTGGACAGGGAATAGGGGAAAAACTGTTTTTT. The rearrangement uses TRBV6-1 and TRBJ1-4, with 7 bases aligning to TRBD1. With V trimmed by 4 bases and J by 8 bases, 7 bases remained unmatched. Germline loops: CDR1 MNHNS, CDR2 SASEGT. This CDR3 is built from 14 residues.

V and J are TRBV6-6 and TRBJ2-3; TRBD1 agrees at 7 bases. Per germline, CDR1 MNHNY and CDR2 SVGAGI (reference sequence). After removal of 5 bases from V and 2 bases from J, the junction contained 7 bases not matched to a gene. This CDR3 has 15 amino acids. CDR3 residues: CASSPGDRDTDTQYF. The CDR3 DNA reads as TGTGCCAGCAGTCCTGGAGACAGGGACACAGATACGCAGTATTTT.